This is a list of T cell receptor beta chains from one sample in a study of OX40 agonist ivuxolimab in advanced cancers. Repertoires were generated with immunoSEQ multiplex PCR, while TCRdb's copy carries only in-frame clones and drops some. The sample has tens of thousands of clones; 87% are singletons. The sequencing here drew on CD4+ or CD8+ T cells sorted from blood, taken in a trial of the OX40 agonist ivuxolimab. Receptors originate from an adult with an advanced solid tumor such as melanoma, head and neck, liver or kidney cancer. The CDR3 runs from the conserved cysteine through the conserved F or W. A D gene is named only where the DNA matches it firmly. Clone size appears in some rows only: once, few, many, or a class for an expanded clone.

CDR3 protein: CASSQERTGLSDQPQHF
CDR3 DNA: TGCGCCAGCAGCCAAGAACGGACAGGGTTGAGTGATCAGCCCCAGCATTTT
J gene: TRBJ1-5
clone size: -
D gene: TRBD1
V gene: TRBV4-3

CDR3 protein: CAISRTEGAYGYTF
CDR3 DNA: TGTGCCATCAGTAGGACGGAAGGAGCATATGGCTACACCTTC
J gene: TRBJ1-2
clone size: -
D gene: -
V gene: TRBV10-3

CDR3 protein: CASSPKQLGDRTFF
CDR3 DNA: TGTGCCAGCTCACCAAAACAGCTTGGAGATAGGACTTTCTTT
J gene: TRBJ1-1
clone size: few
D gene: -
V gene: TRBV18

CDR3 protein: CASRTGTSGRGEQYF
CDR3 DNA: TGTGCCAGCAGAACCGGGACTAGCGGGAGGGGCGAGCAGTACTTC
J gene: TRBJ2-7
clone size: -
D gene: TRBD2
V gene: TRBV6-1

CDR3 protein: CASSLQNTEAFF
CDR3 DNA: TGTGCCAGCAGCTTACAGAACACTGAAGCTTTCTTT
J gene: TRBJ1-1
clone size: once
D gene: -
V gene: TRBV11-2

CDR3 protein: CASSFRQGMSYEQYF
CDR3 DNA: TGTGCCAGCAGCTTCCGACAGGGGATGTCCTACGAGCAGTACTTC
J gene: TRBJ2-7
clone size: -
D gene: TRBD1
V gene: TRBV11-1

CDR3 protein: CASSLPDRGGLTGELFF
CDR3 DNA: TGCGCCAGCAGCTTGCCGGACCGCGGAGGACTCACCGGGGAGCTGTTTTTT
J gene: TRBJ2-2
clone size: -
D gene: -
V gene: TRBV5-1

CDR3 protein: CASSRQASGTQETQYF
CDR3 DNA: TGTGCCAGCAGCCGTCAAGCTAGCGGGACCCAAGAGACCCAGTACTTC
J gene: TRBJ2-5
clone size: -
D gene: TRBD2
V gene: TRBV9

CDR3 protein: CASSLAPGLAGVNTGELFF
CDR3 DNA: TGTGCCAGCAGCTTAGCTCCGGGACTAGCGGGAGTGAACACCGGGGAGCTGTTTTTT
J gene: TRBJ2-2
clone size: -
D gene: TRBD2
V gene: TRBV7-2

CDR3 protein: CATSSGPTGELFF
CDR3 DNA: TGTGCCACCAGCAGCGGGCCAACCGGGGAGCTGTTTTTT
J gene: TRBJ2-2
clone size: once
D gene: -
V gene: TRBV15

CDR3 protein: CASGGQDMNTEAFF
CDR3 DNA: TGTGCCAGCGGGGGCCAAGACATGAACACTGAAGCTTTCTTT
J gene: TRBJ1-1
clone size: -
D gene: -
V gene: TRBV21-1

CDR3 protein: CASRKTGVGIYEQYF
CDR3 DNA: TGTGCCAGCAGGAAGACAGGGGTGGGGATATACGAGCAGTACTTC
J gene: TRBJ2-7
clone size: -
D gene: TRBD1
V gene: TRBV27

CDR3 protein: CASSVYLGLVGDTQYF
CDR3 DNA: TGTGCCAGTAGTGTATATTTGGGACTAGTAGGAGATACGCAGTATTTT
J gene: TRBJ2-3
clone size: once
D gene: TRBD2
V gene: TRBV19

CDR3 protein: CASRLKSNQPQHF
CDR3 DNA: TGTGCCAGCAGACTTAAGAGCAATCAGCCCCAGCATTTT
J gene: TRBJ1-5
clone size: few
D gene: -
V gene: TRBV28

CDR3 protein: CASSVREGYEQYF
CDR3 DNA: TGTGCCAGCAGTGTCAGGGAGGGCTACGAGCAGTACTTC
J gene: TRBJ2-7
clone size: -
D gene: TRBD2
V gene: TRBV6-1

CDR3 protein: CAIRDGQGEETQYF
CDR3 DNA: TGTGCCATCAGGGATGGACAAGGGGAAGAGACCCAGTACTTC
J gene: TRBJ2-5
clone size: once
D gene: -
V gene: TRBV10-3

CDR3 protein: CASSLGSWEAGQNTEAFF
CDR3 DNA: TGTGCCAGCAGCTTAGGAAGCTGGGAAGCGGGACAGAACACTGAAGCTTTCTTT
J gene: TRBJ1-1
clone size: -
D gene: -
V gene: TRBV7-9

CDR3 protein: CASSRNTGVNGNQPQHF
CDR3 DNA: TGTGCCAGCAGCCGAAACACAGGGGTGAATGGCAATCAGCCCCAGCATTTT
J gene: TRBJ1-5
clone size: -
D gene: TRBD1
V gene: TRBV7-8

CDR3 protein: CASSLTASADTQYF
CDR3 DNA: TGTGCCAGCAGTTTAACGGCGTCGGCAGATACGCAGTATTTT
J gene: TRBJ2-3
clone size: -
D gene: -
V gene: TRBV28

CDR3 protein: CASSEWRGAVTDTQYF
CDR3 DNA: TGTGCCAGCAGTGAATGGCGGGGCGCAGTCACAGATACGCAGTATTTT
J gene: TRBJ2-3
clone size: -
D gene: -
V gene: TRBV6-1

CDR3 protein: CASSSRARWSPLHF
CDR3 DNA: TGTGCCAGCAGTTCCCGGGCCCGTTGGTCACCCCTCCACTTT
J gene: TRBJ1-6
clone size: -
D gene: -
V gene: TRBV28

CDR3 protein: CASSTSRGGTGELFF
CDR3 DNA: TGTGCCAGCAGCACCTCCAGGGGTGGGACCGGGGAGCTGTTTTTT
J gene: TRBJ2-2
clone size: few
D gene: -
V gene: TRBV7-2

CDR3 protein: CNVGGYNEQFF
CDR3 DNA: TGCAACGTTGGGGGGTACAATGAGCAGTTCTTC
J gene: TRBJ2-1
clone size: -
D gene: -
V gene: TRBV29-1

CDR3 protein: CSVSPLRTSRGRGYTF
CDR3 DNA: TGCAGCGTTTCCCCCCTCAGGACCTCCCGAGGCCGTGGCTACACCTTC
J gene: TRBJ1-2
clone size: -
D gene: -
V gene: TRBV29-1

CDR3 protein: CASSFTSGANVLTF
CDR3 DNA: TGTGCCAGCAGTTTTACCTCTGGGGCCAACGTCCTGACTTTC
J gene: TRBJ2-6
clone size: -
D gene: -
V gene: TRBV27

CDR3 protein: CASSYLQGTEAFF
CDR3 DNA: TGTGCCAGCAGCTATCTACAGGGCACTGAAGCTTTCTTT
J gene: TRBJ1-1
clone size: -
D gene: -
V gene: TRBV5-6

CDR3 protein: CASSPASGRTDTQYF
CDR3 DNA: TGTGCCAGCTCACCGGCTAGCGGGCGCACAGATACGCAGTATTTT
J gene: TRBJ2-3
clone size: -
D gene: TRBD2
V gene: TRBV18

CDR3 protein: CASSQRASGIFLYEQYF
CDR3 DNA: TGCGCCAGCAGTCAAAGGGCTAGCGGGATTTTTTTGTACGAGCAGTACTTC
J gene: TRBJ2-7
clone size: -
D gene: TRBD2
V gene: TRBV10-2

CDR3 protein: CASSRLGRANAEQFF
CDR3 DNA: TGTGCCAGTAGCCGCCTGGGGCGCGCGAATGCTGAGCAGTTCTTC
J gene: TRBJ2-1
clone size: once
D gene: -
V gene: TRBV19

CDR3 protein: CASSRGLAGGQGNEQFF
CDR3 DNA: TGCGCCAGCAGCCGAGGACTAGCGGGAGGACAGGGCAATGAGCAGTTCTTC
J gene: TRBJ2-1
clone size: -
D gene: TRBD2
V gene: TRBV10-1

CDR3 protein: CASSLWDTDTQYF
CDR3 DNA: TGTGCCAGCAGTTTGTGGGACACAGATACGCAGTATTTT
J gene: TRBJ2-3
clone size: once
D gene: -
V gene: TRBV28

CDR3 protein: CASSPNLNYEQYF
CDR3 DNA: TGTGCCAGCAGTCCTAACTTGAACTACGAGCAGTACTTC
J gene: TRBJ2-7
clone size: -
D gene: -
V gene: TRBV27

CDR3 protein: CASSRGTVGEQYF
CDR3 DNA: TGCGCCAGCAGCCGTGGAACCGTCGGCGAGCAGTACTTC
J gene: TRBJ2-7
clone size: once
D gene: -
V gene: TRBV4-1

CDR3 protein: CAISESNSDYGYTF
CDR3 DNA: TGTGCCATCAGTGAGTCGAATTCGGATTATGGCTACACCTTC
J gene: TRBJ1-2
clone size: -
D gene: -
V gene: TRBV10-3

CDR3 protein: CASQEDGSYEQYF
CDR3 DNA: TGCGCCAGCCAAGAGGACGGTTCCTACGAGCAGTACTTC
J gene: TRBJ2-7
clone size: -
D gene: -
V gene: TRBV10-1

CDR3 protein: CASSPSGRATDTQYF
CDR3 DNA: TGCGCCAGCAGCCCCTCAGGTAGAGCCACAGATACGCAGTATTTT
J gene: TRBJ2-3
clone size: -
D gene: -
V gene: TRBV4-1

CDR3 protein: CASSLGVTDTGELFF
CDR3 DNA: TGTGCCAGCAGCTTAGGGGTAACGGACACCGGGGAGCTGTTTTTT
J gene: TRBJ2-2
clone size: -
D gene: -
V gene: TRBV11-3

CDR3 protein: CASSPQGMTTNEKLFF
CDR3 DNA: TGTGCCAGCAGCCCCCAGGGTATGACAACTAATGAAAAACTGTTTTTT
J gene: TRBJ1-4
clone size: -
D gene: -
V gene: TRBV7-9

CDR3 protein: CASSQDRRFGDRGQETQYF
CDR3 DNA: TGCGCCAGCAGCCAAGATCGACGCTTTGGGGACAGGGGCCAAGAGACCCAGTACTTC
J gene: TRBJ2-5
clone size: -
D gene: TRBD1
V gene: TRBV4-1

CDR3 protein: CASSVGMGSAGANVLTF
CDR3 DNA: TGTGCCAGCAGCGTAGGGATGGGGTCGGCTGGGGCCAACGTCCTGACTTTC
J gene: TRBJ2-6
clone size: -
D gene: -
V gene: TRBV9

CDR3 protein: CASSQTGRVTDEQYF
CDR3 DNA: TGTGCCAGCAGCCAGACCGGGCGGGTAACAGACGAGCAGTACTTC
J gene: TRBJ2-7
clone size: -
D gene: -
V gene: TRBV14

CDR3 protein: CASSSANSNQPQHF
CDR3 DNA: TGTGCCAGCAGTTCTGCCAATAGCAATCAGCCCCAGCATTTT
J gene: TRBJ1-5
clone size: few
D gene: -
V gene: TRBV6-5

CDR3 protein: CAISDGQDYTGELFF
CDR3 DNA: TGTGCCATCAGTGATGGGCAGGACTACACCGGGGAGCTGTTTTTT
J gene: TRBJ2-2
clone size: -
D gene: -
V gene: TRBV10-3

CDR3 protein: CASSPRDRRYGYTF
CDR3 DNA: TGTGCCAGCAGCCCCCGGGACAGACGATATGGCTACACCTTC
J gene: TRBJ1-2
clone size: -
D gene: TRBD1
V gene: TRBV14

CDR3 protein: CASSTFGQGSEQYF
CDR3 DNA: TGTGCCAGTAGTACTTTCGGACAGGGTAGCGAGCAGTACTTC
J gene: TRBJ2-7
clone size: -
D gene: TRBD1
V gene: TRBV19

CDR3 protein: CASRLRGREQYF
CDR3 DNA: TGTGCCAGTAGACTCAGGGGGCGCGAGCAGTACTTC
J gene: TRBJ2-7
clone size: -
D gene: TRBD1
V gene: TRBV19

CDR3 protein: CASSLVPSGRAIGDEQYF
CDR3 DNA: TGTGCCAGCAGCTTAGTTCCTAGCGGGAGGGCTATAGGCGACGAGCAGTACTTC
J gene: TRBJ2-7
clone size: -
D gene: TRBD2
V gene: TRBV7-9

CDR3 protein: CASSDRDLRLAKNIQYF
CDR3 DNA: TGCGCCAGCAGCGATCGGGACCTGAGACTAGCCAAAAACATTCAGTACTTC
J gene: TRBJ2-4
clone size: -
D gene: -
V gene: TRBV4-1

CDR3 protein: CASSFNAFF
CDR3 DNA: TGTGCCAGCAGTTTTAACGCGTTCTTC
J gene: TRBJ2-1
clone size: -
D gene: -
V gene: TRBV11-3

CDR3 protein: CASSEQGVHQPQHF
CDR3 DNA: TGTGCCAGCAGTGAGCAGGGGGTACATCAGCCCCAGCATTTT
J gene: TRBJ1-5
clone size: once
D gene: TRBD1
V gene: TRBV25-1

CDR3 protein: CASSMGASETQYF
CDR3 DNA: TGTGCCAGCAGTATGGGGGCGTCAGAGACCCAGTACTTC
J gene: TRBJ2-5
clone size: -
D gene: -
V gene: TRBV25-1

CDR3 protein: CASSEGSTNEKLFF
CDR3 DNA: TGTGCCAGCAGTGAAGGCTCAACTAATGAAAAACTGTTTTTT
J gene: TRBJ1-4
clone size: -
D gene: -
V gene: TRBV6-1

CDR3 protein: CSVLTTNEKLFF
CDR3 DNA: TGCAGCGTTCTGACAACTAATGAAAAACTGTTTTTT
J gene: TRBJ1-4
clone size: -
D gene: -
V gene: TRBV29-1

CDR3 protein: CAISGERGQLTGELFF
CDR3 DNA: TGTGCCATCAGTGGAGAGAGGGGCCAACTTACCGGGGAGCTGTTTTTT
J gene: TRBJ2-2
clone size: -
D gene: -
V gene: TRBV10-3

CDR3 protein: CASREGQGIIGELFF
CDR3 DNA: TGTGCCAGCAGAGAGGGACAGGGTATCATCGGGGAGCTGTTTTTT
J gene: TRBJ2-2
clone size: -
D gene: TRBD1
V gene: TRBV7-2

CDR3 protein: CASRFITGGSDEQYF
CDR3 DNA: TGTGCCAGCAGATTTATAACCGGGGGTTCCGACGAGCAGTACTTC
J gene: TRBJ2-7
clone size: once
D gene: -
V gene: TRBV2

CDR3 protein: CASSLAGTGDQPQHF
CDR3 DNA: TGCGCCAGCAGCTTGGCGGGGACAGGGGACCAGCCCCAGCATTTT
J gene: TRBJ1-5
clone size: -
D gene: TRBD1
V gene: TRBV5-1

CDR3 protein: CAISDRGRGETQYF
CDR3 DNA: TGTGCCATCAGTGACAGGGGGCGAGGAGAGACCCAGTACTTC
J gene: TRBJ2-5
clone size: few
D gene: TRBD1
V gene: TRBV10-3

CDR3 protein: CASSLGRANTEAFF
CDR3 DNA: TGTGCCAGCAGCTTAGGAAGAGCGAACACTGAAGCTTTCTTT
J gene: TRBJ1-1
clone size: -
D gene: -
V gene: TRBV7-2